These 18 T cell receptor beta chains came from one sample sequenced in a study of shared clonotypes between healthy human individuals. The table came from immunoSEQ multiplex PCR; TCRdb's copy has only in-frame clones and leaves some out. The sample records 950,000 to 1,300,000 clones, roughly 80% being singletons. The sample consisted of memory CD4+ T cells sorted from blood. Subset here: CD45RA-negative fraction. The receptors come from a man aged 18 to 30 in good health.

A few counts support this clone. Here the CDR3 DNA reads TGTGCCAGCAGCCGCGCCGGACGCCAAAATGAAAAACTGTTTTTT. Protein sequence: CASSRAGRQNEKLFF. The J gene is TRBJ1-4, the V gene TRBV6-5; D gene uncertain. CDR3 length: 15 amino acids. V was cut by 6 bases and J by 5 bases, with 16 bases left in between. Germline CDR1 MNHEY, CDR2 SVGAGI.

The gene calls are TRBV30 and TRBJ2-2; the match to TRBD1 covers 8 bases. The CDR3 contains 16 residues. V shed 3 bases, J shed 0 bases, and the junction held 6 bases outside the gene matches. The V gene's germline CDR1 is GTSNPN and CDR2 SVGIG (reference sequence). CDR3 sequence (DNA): TGTGCCTGGAGAGGGGCAGGGGGCGCGAACACCGGGGAGCTGTTTTTT. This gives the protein CAWRGAGGANTGELFF.

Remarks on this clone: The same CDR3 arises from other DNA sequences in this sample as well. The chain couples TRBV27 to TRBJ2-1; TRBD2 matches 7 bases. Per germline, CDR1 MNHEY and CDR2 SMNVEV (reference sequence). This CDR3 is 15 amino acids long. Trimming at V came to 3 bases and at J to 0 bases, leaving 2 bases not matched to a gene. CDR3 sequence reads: CASSFGGSSYNEQFF. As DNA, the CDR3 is TGTGCCAGCAGTTTCGGCGGGAGCTCCTACAATGAGCAGTTCTTC.

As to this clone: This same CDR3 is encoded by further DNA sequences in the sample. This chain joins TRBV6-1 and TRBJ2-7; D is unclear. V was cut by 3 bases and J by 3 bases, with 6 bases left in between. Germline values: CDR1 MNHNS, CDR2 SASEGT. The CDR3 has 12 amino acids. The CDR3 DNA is TGTGCCAGCAGTGAGTGGGGCTACGAGCAGTACTTC. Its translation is CASSEWGYEQYF.

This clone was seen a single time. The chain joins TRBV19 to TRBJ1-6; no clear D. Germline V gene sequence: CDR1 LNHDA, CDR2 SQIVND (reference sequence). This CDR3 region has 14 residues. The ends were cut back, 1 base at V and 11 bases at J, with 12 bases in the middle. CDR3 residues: CASSIGPLGTPLHF. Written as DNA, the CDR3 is TGTGCCAGTAGTATAGGCCCCCTCGGGACACCCCTCCACTTT.

The CDR3 coding sequence is TGTGCCAGCAGGAGGACGGGGGAAGGTTCACCCCTCCACTTT. Translating it yields CASRRTGEGSPLHF. The chain carries TRBV2 and TRBJ1-6; maybe TRBD1 (5 bases). This CDR3 is built from 14 residues. Deletions cut 6 bases from V and 9 bases from J, with 15 bases between. CDR1 and CDR2 from the germline V gene are SNHLY and FYNNEI.

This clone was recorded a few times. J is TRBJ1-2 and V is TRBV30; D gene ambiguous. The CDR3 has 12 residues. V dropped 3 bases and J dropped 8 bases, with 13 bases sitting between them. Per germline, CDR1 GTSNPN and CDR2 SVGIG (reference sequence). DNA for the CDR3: TGTGCCTGGAGGGCAGGAAGGTTAGGCTACACCTTC. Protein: CAWRAGRLGYTF.

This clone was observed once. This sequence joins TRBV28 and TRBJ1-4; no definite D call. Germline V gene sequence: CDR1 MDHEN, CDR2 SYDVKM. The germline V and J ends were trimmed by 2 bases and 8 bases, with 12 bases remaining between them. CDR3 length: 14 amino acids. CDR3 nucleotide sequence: TGTGCCAGCAGTTTAGACCCAGAGCCGGAAAAACTGTTTTTT. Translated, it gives CASSLDPEPEKLFF.

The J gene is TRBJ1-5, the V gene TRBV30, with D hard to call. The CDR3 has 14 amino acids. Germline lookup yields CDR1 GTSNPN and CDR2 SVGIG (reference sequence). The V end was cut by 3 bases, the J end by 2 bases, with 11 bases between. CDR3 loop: CAWSPYKGNQPQHF. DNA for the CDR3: TGTGCCTGGAGCCCCTACAAGGGCAATCAGCCCCAGCATTTT.

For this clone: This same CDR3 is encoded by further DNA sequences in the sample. CDR3 amino acids: CASSTGLSTDTQYF. CDR3 DNA: TGCGCCAGCAGCACGGGCCTAAGCACAGATACGCAGTATTTT. The chain recombines TRBV5-1 with TRBJ2-3; D uncertain. Per germline, CDR1 SGHRS and CDR2 YFSETQ. V shed 4 bases and J shed 0 bases, with 9 bases lying between them. The CDR3 is 14 residues long.

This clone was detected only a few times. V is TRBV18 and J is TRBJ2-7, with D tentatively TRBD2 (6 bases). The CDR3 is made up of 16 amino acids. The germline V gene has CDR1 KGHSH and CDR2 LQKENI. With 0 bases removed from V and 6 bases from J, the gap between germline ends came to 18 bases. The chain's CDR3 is CASSPPVARDKLEQYF. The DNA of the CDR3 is TGTGCCAGCTCACCACCGGTCGCGCGGGATAAACTCGAGCAGTACTTC.

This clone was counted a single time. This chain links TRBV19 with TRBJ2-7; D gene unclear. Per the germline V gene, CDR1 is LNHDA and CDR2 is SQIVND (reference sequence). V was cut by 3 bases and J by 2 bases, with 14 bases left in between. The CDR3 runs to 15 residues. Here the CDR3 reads CASSINPRGPYEQYF. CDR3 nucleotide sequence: TGTGCCAGTAGTATTAACCCGAGAGGACCCTACGAGCAGTACTTC.

The CDR3 reads CASSLVGRQNEQFF. CDR3 DNA: TGTGCCAGCAGCTTGGTGGGGCGCCAGAATGAGCAGTTCTTC. This chain links TRBV5-4 with TRBJ2-1; D might be TRBD1 (5 bases). The germline V gene has CDR1 SGHNT and CDR2 YYREEE (reference sequence). Trimming removed 0 bases from V and 7 bases from J, with 11 bases in between. The CDR3 spans 14 residues.

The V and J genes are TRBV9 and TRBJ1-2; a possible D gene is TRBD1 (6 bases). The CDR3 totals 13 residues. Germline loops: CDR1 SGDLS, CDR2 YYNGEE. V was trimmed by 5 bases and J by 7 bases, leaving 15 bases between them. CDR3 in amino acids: CASSLGGGPGYTF. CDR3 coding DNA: TGTGCCAGCAGTTTGGGAGGGGGTCCTGGCTACACCTTC.

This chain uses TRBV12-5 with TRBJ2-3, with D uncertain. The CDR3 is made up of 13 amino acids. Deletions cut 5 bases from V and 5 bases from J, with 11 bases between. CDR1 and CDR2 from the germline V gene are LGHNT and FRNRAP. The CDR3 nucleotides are TGTGCTAGTGGTCCCTCGACTGGAGATACGCAGTATTTT. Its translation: CASGPSTGDTQYF.

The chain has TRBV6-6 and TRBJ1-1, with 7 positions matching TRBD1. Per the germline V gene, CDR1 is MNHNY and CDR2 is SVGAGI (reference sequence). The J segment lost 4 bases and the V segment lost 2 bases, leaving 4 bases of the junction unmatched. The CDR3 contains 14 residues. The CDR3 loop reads CASSYDRAFTEAFF. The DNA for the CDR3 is TGTGCCAGCAGTTACGACAGGGCTTTCACTGAAGCTTTCTTT.

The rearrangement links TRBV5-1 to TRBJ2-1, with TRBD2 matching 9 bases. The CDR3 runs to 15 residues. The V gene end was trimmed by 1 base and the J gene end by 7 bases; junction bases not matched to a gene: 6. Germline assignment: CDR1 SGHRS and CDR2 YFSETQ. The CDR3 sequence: CASSLWLAGNNEQFF. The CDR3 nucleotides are TGCGCCAGCAGCTTGTGGCTAGCGGGGAATAATGAGCAGTTCTTC.

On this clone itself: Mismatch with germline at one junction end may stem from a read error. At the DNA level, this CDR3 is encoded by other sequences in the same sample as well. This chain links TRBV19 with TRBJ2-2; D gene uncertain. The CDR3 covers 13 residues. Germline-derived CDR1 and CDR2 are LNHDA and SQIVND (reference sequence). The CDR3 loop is CASSTRNTGELFF. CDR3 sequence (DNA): TGTGCCAGCAGTACGCGGAACACCGGGGAGCTGTTTTTT. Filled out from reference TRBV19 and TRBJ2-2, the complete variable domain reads DGGITQSPKYLFRKEGQNVTLSCEQNLNHDAMYWYRQDPGQGLRLIYYSQIVNDFQKGDIAEGYSVSREKKESFPLTVTSAQKNPTAFYLCASSTRNTGELFFGEGSRLTVL.